Detailed here is one T cell receptor (beta chain). What it binds is not known. This sample was taken from a study of cytomegalovirus exposure and HLA in healthy donors. General study findings and limits: Despite most TCR sequences being rare, some public TCRs occurred in many donors. The authors listed approximately 150 TCR beta chains as cytomegalovirus-associated.

Sequencing was performed with immunoSEQ multiplex PCR; in TCRdb, only in-frame clones are kept and a portion is missing. The sample lists more than 100,000 clones, 88% occurring once. The germline V and J ends were trimmed by 7 bases and 10 bases, with 8 bases remaining between them. This CDR3 is 10 amino acids long. CDR1 and CDR2 (germline): SGHDT, YYEEEE. Sample: PBMCs. This chain links TRBV5-6 with TRBJ1-4; no firm D call. This sequence was found in a man aged 25 to 40 in good health and CMV-seronegative. CDR3: CASGRGKLFF. CDR3 nucleotides: TGTGCCAGCGGGAGAGGAAAACTGTTTTTT. Based on the CDR3 plus reference TRBV5-6 and TRBJ1-4, the full variable domain is DAGVTQSPTHLIKTRGQQVTLRCSPKSGHDTVSWYQQALGQGPQFIFQYYEEEERQRGNFPDRFSGHQFPNYSSELNVNALLLGDSALYLCASGRGKLFFGSGTQLSVL.